Described below is a single T cell receptor (beta chain) sequence and its context. Its antigen is undetermined. Germline assignment: CDR1 KGHSY and CDR2 FQNENV. This CDR3 has 18 amino acids. Unmatched junction bases numbered 13, after V lost 4 bases and J lost 0 bases. This sample stems from a study of OX40 agonist ivuxolimab in advanced cancers. For the study at large: Earlier treatment with anti-PD-1, anti-PD-L1 or anti-CTLA-4 was permitted, and 35% to 40% had received some.

Sequencing was performed with immunoSEQ multiplex PCR; in TCRdb, only in-frame clones are kept and a portion is missing. The table has around 40,000 clones, just under 85% seen once. The study's findings and limits: Clonal expansion was among the lowest in partial responders at 0.1-3.0 mg/kg, especially CD8+.

The rearrangement uses TRBV16 and TRBJ1-2; 8 positions match TRBD1. This TCR was recovered from an adult with an advanced solid tumor such as melanoma, head and neck, liver or kidney cancer. Here the sequenced sample was CD4+ or CD8+ T cells sorted from blood, taken in a trial of the OX40 agonist ivuxolimab. CDR3 nucleotide sequence: TGTGCCAGCAGCCCTCCTCGGGGACAGGCATTATCTAACTATGGCTACACCTTC. Protein product: CASSPPRGQALSNYGYTF.